The next 31 T cell receptor beta chains were all read from a single sample in a study of cytomegalovirus exposure and HLA in healthy donors. The repertoire was sequenced with immunoSEQ multiplex PCR; TCRdb's copy has only in-frame clones and lacks some. This repertoire shows around 150,000 clones, roughly 86% found once; its top ten account for 3.5% to 4.5%. Material: PBMCs. The receptors were sampled from a man between 18 and 29 years old in good health and CMV-seropositive.

This rearrangement joins TRBV5-4 to TRBJ2-5; 10 bases are shared with TRBD2. CDR1 SGHNT and CDR2 YYREEE come from the germline V gene (reference sequence). V lost 0 bases, J lost 6 bases, and 11 bases stayed unmatched. The CDR3 is 17 amino acids. Here the CDR3 reads CASSLVSGSSGRKTQYF. The CDR3 DNA is TGTGCCAGCAGCTTGGTATCGGGTTCTAGCGGGAGAAAGACCCAGTACTTC.

CDR3 region: CASSLSRGREGNEQFF. CDR3 nucleotides: TGCGCCAGCAGTTTATCCCGGGGGAGGGAGGGGAATGAGCAGTTCTTC. The chain employs TRBV23-1 and TRBJ2-1; 7 positions match TRBD2. TRBV23-1 qualifies as an ORF whose function is uncertain. V trimming: 5 bases; J trimming: 7 bases; junction bases outside the gene matches: 14. The CDR3 loop spans 16 amino acids.

The chain uses TRBV10-3 and TRBJ1-2; D call uncertain. This CDR3 spans 12 amino acids. Germline lookup yields CDR1 ENHRY and CDR2 SYGVKD. Trimming took 5 bases from V and 3 from J, leaving 7 bases between them. The CDR3 bases are TGTGCCATCAGTTCTAGCGACTATGGCTACACCTTC. Protein sequence: CAISSSDYGYTF.

This chain uses TRBV18 with TRBJ2-1; 8 bases are a match to TRBD1. J was trimmed by 0 bases and V by 8 bases; bases with no gene match: 3. Germline loops: CDR1 KGHSH, CDR2 LQKENI. This CDR3 region has 14 residues. The CDR3 spells CASATGASYNEQFF. The CDR3 DNA reads as TGTGCCAGCGCGACAGGGGCCTCCTACAATGAGCAGTTCTTC.

The chain combines TRBV9 with TRBJ2-5, with 7 bases lining up with TRBD2. CDR1 is SGDLS and CDR2 is YYNGEE in the germline V gene. V lost 3 bases, J lost 3 bases, and 8 bases stayed unmatched. CDR3 length: 15 amino acids. CDR3 bases: TGTGCCAGCAGCGGCGGGAGAAGGGGCGAAGAGACCCAGTACTTC. Its protein product is CASSGGRRGEETQYF.

Concerning this clone itself: An end of the junction does not agree with germline; a read error may underlie this. The V gene is TRBV7-9, the J gene TRBJ2-3; weak D call: TRBD2 (6 bases). CDR1 and CDR2 (germline): SEHNR, FQNEAQ (reference sequence). The CDR3 runs 14 residues. CDR3 sequence reads: CASSLANGADTQYF. The CDR3, as DNA: TGTGCCAGCAGCCTAGCGAACGGAGCAGATACGCAGTATTTT.

The rearrangement links TRBV7-9 to TRBJ1-2, with D tentatively TRBD1 (6 bases). Deletions cut 5 bases from V and 3 bases from J, with 16 bases between. Germline CDR1 and CDR2: SEHNR and FQNEAQ (reference sequence). The CDR3 loop spans 15 amino acids. The chain's CDR3 is CASSQKTGFDYGYTF. DNA for the CDR3: TGTGCCAGCAGCCAAAAGACAGGATTTGACTATGGCTACACCTTC.

This chain connects TRBV7-9 to TRBJ2-7; D gene unclear. V lost 5 bases and J lost 1, with 6 bases in between. The CDR3 loop spans 12 amino acids. Germline V gene data show CDR1 as SEHNR and CDR2 as FQNEAQ (reference sequence). CDR3 nucleotide sequence: TGTGCCAGCAGCCCTTCGTCCTACGAGCAGTACTTC. Translated: CASSPSSYEQYF.

The V gene is TRBV29-1, the J gene TRBJ2-1, with a possible D match to TRBD2 (7 bases). Germline V lookup: CDR1 SQVTM, CDR2 ANQGSEA. Between the trimmed V and J ends, which lost 3 bases and 4 bases, there was a span of 13 bases. The CDR3 is made up of 14 amino acids. Written as DNA, the CDR3 is TGCAGCGTTGACTCGGAGGGGGGGTACAATGAGCAGTTCTTC. This encodes CSVDSEGGYNEQFF.

The chain combines TRBV28 with TRBJ2-7; D might be TRBD2 (6 bases). This CDR3 has 14 amino acids. Germline loops: CDR1 MDHEN, CDR2 SYDVKM. The V end was cut by 6 bases, the J end by 7 bases, with 19 bases between. The CDR3 sequence: CASSLDGRAGEQYF. CDR3 nucleotide sequence: TGTGCCAGCAGCCTCGACGGCAGGGCGGGAGAGCAGTACTTC.

The rearrangement links TRBV25-1 to TRBJ2-5; D gene uncertain. The ends were cut back, 0 bases at V and 1 base at J, with 6 bases in the middle. The CDR3 sequence is 14 residues long. Germline V lookup: CDR1 MGHDK, CDR2 SYGVNS. The CDR3 protein is CASSEYSIQETQYF. CDR3 DNA: TGTGCCAGCAGTGAATATAGCATCCAAGAGACCCAGTACTTC.

This chain joins TRBV29-1 and TRBJ1-2, with D perhaps matching TRBD1 (6 bases). V was pared by 1 base and J by 9 bases, with 12 bases between. The CDR3 length is 12 residues. The germline CDR1 and CDR2 sequences are SQVTM and ANQGSEA. CDR3 coding DNA: TGCAGCGTTGAAGCAGGGGACGAGAGCTACACCTTC. As protein: CSVEAGDESYTF.

V is TRBV11-2 and J is TRBJ1-1; D is perhaps TRBD1 (6 bases). V lost 5 bases and J 14 bases, leaving 24 bases between the germline ends. This CDR3 spans 14 amino acids. The germline V gene has CDR1 SGHAT and CDR2 FQNNGV. The CDR3 reads CASSASGTTGEKFF. The CDR3 nucleotides read TGTGCCAGCAGCGCTTCCGGGACAACTGGCGAGAAGTTCTTT.

V gene TRBV5-4 combines with J gene TRBJ2-5; weak D call: TRBD2 (6 bases). Germline CDR1 reads SGHNT; CDR2 reads YYREEE (reference sequence). The CDR3 contains 16 residues. V lost 0 bases to trimming and J lost 4 bases, with 16 bases between them. In DNA form, the CDR3 reads TGTGCCAGCAGCTTGGAGGAGGGGAAGAGAGGAGAGACCCAGTACTTC. It encodes CASSLEEGKRGETQYF.

The J gene is TRBJ1-2, the V gene TRBV19; 7 bases align to TRBD1. Germline V gene sequence: CDR1 LNHDA, CDR2 SQIVND (reference sequence). CDR3 length equals 15 residues. J lost 1 base, V lost 3 bases, and 5 bases had no gene match. For the CDR3, the DNA is TGTGCCAGTAGTATCGGGGACAGACTTAACTATGGCTACACCTTC. It is translated as CASSIGDRLNYGYTF.

The V and J genes are TRBV7-9 and TRBJ2-7, with a possible D match to TRBD2 (5 bases). CDR3 length: 13 amino acids. Deletions cut 1 base from V and 6 bases from J, with 10 bases between. CDR1 and CDR2 (germline): SEHNR, FQNEAQ (reference sequence). The DNA of the CDR3 is TGTGCCAGCAGCTTAGTGCCGGGGTCCGAGCAGTACTTC. It encodes CASSLVPGSEQYF. Based on the CDR3 plus reference TRBV7-9 and TRBJ2-7, the full variable domain is DTGVSQNPRHKITKRGQNVTFRCDPISEHNRLYWYRQTLGQGPEFLTYFQNEAQLEKSRLLSDRFSAERPKGSFSTLEIQRTEQGDSAMYLCASSLVPGSEQYFGPGTRLTVT.

The chain is built from TRBV29-1 and TRBJ2-1; the D gene is possibly TRBD1 (5 bases). The CDR3 is made up of 14 amino acids. CDR1 is SQVTM, CDR2 ANQGSEA, per germline. Deletions cut 3 bases from V and 10 bases from J, with 19 bases between. CDR3 amino acids: CSVEYRSRAGEQFF. The CDR3, as DNA: TGCAGCGTTGAGTACAGGAGTAGAGCCGGCGAGCAGTTCTTC.

The chain has TRBV6-1 and TRBJ2-3; 10 bases are shared with TRBD2. CDR1 is MNHNS and CDR2 is SASEGT in the germline V gene. The CDR3 is made up of 15 amino acids. J lost 4 bases, V lost 0 bases, and 1 base had no gene match. The CDR3 DNA sequence: TGTGCCAGCAGTGAAGCGCTAGCGGGAGCAGATACGCAGTATTTT. Residues: CASSEALAGADTQYF.

J is TRBJ2-3 and V is TRBV10-2; 7 nucleotides align to TRBD2. CDR3 length equals 12 residues. V was clipped by 9 bases and J by 2 bases; unmatched bases: 2. CDR1 is WSHSY, CDR2 SAAADI, per germline. CDR3 sequence: CASSGYTDTQYF. CDR3 nucleotide sequence: TGCGCCAGTAGCGGGTACACAGATACGCAGTATTTT.

The chain has TRBV2 and TRBJ1-1; no reliable D call. CDR1 is SNHLY, CDR2 FYNNEI, per germline. The CDR3 has 15 amino acids. With 6 bases removed from V and 0 bases from J, the gap between germline ends came to 14 bases. The CDR3 sequence: CASSREYDMNTEAFF. CDR3 DNA: TGTGCCAGCAGCCGAGAATATGATATGAACACTGAAGCTTTCTTT.

The chain employs TRBV7-9 and TRBJ2-1; TRBD1 agrees at 7 bases. Germline-derived CDR1 and CDR2 are SEHNR and FQNEAQ (reference sequence). V lost 4 bases to trimming and J lost 7 bases; unmatched junction nucleotides: 1. CDR3 length equals 12 residues. CDR3 DNA: TGTGCCAGCAGCTCGACAGGGAATGAGCAGTTCTTC. Amino acids: CASSSTGNEQFF.

The chain uses TRBV11-1 and TRBJ2-1; 8 bases fit TRBD1. Germline V gene data show CDR1 as SGHAT and CDR2 as FQDESV (reference sequence). The junction had 4 bases not matched to a gene; V was cut back by 4 bases and J by 2 bases. The CDR3 is 15 residues long. CDR3 DNA: TGTGCCAGCAGCTCCCAGGGGGCAACCTACAATGAGCAGTTCTTC. It encodes CASSSQGATYNEQFF.

CDR3 in amino acids: CASSRTWGGLTDTQYF. CDR3 in DNA: TGTGCCAGCAGCCGGACGTGGGGCGGCTTAACAGATACGCAGTATTTT. The chain couples TRBV13 to TRBJ2-3, with a possible D match to TRBD1 (5 bases). The germline gives CDR1 PRHDT, CDR2 FYEKMQ (reference sequence). The CDR3 length is 16 residues. V lost 5 bases to trimming and J lost 3 bases, with 18 bases between them.

This chain connects TRBV11-3 to TRBJ2-2, with TRBD2 as a possible D gene (7 bases). Germline V gene data show CDR1 as SGHNT and CDR2 as YENEEA. V shed 5 bases and J shed 3 bases, with 16 bases lying between them. This CDR3 contains 16 residues. The CDR3 is CASSPRGGSDTGELFF. CDR3 sequence (DNA): TGTGCCAGCAGCCCCAGGGGCGGGAGTGACACCGGGGAGCTGTTTTTT.

J is TRBJ2-5 and V is TRBV11-2; D not resolved. V was trimmed by 5 bases and J by 2 bases, leaving 12 bases between them. The CDR3 runs to 14 residues. CDR1 SGHAT and CDR2 FQNNGV come from the germline V gene. In DNA form, the CDR3 reads TGTGCCAGCAGCCCCTCGTTTTCTCAAGAGACCCAGTACTTC. Protein sequence: CASSPSFSQETQYF.

The chain employs TRBV7-8 and TRBJ1-2; 8 nucleotides agree with TRBD1. With V trimmed by 1 base and J by 7 bases, 26 bases remained unmatched. CDR1 SGHVS and CDR2 FQNEAQ come from the germline V gene. CDR3 size: 21 residues. The CDR3 loop reads CASSLGIVALGGRDRGAGYTF. The CDR3 region has the DNA TGTGCCAGCAGCTTAGGGATCGTGGCCCTAGGGGGAAGAGACAGGGGAGCTGGCTACACCTTC.

The gene calls are TRBV4-1 and TRBJ2-1; no clear D gene. Germline CDR1 MGHRA, CDR2 YSYEKL. This CDR3 is 14 amino acids long. The germline V and J ends were trimmed by 3 bases and 5 bases, with 11 bases remaining between them. CDR3: CASSHGGENNEQFF. In DNA, the CDR3 is TGCGCCAGCAGCCATGGCGGAGAGAACAATGAGCAGTTCTTC.

The gene calls are TRBV2 and TRBJ2-3; tentatively, D is TRBD2 (5 bases). Deletions cut 6 bases from V and 8 bases from J, with 12 bases between. The germline V gene encodes CDR1 SNHLY and CDR2 FYNNEI. The CDR3 runs 12 residues. The DNA of the CDR3 is TGTGCCAGCAGCCAAGGACTGGGTACGCAGTATTTT. As protein: CASSQGLGTQYF.

V is TRBV6-5 and J is TRBJ1-5, with D perhaps TRBD1 (5 bases). The germline gives CDR1 MNHEY, CDR2 SVGAGI. This CDR3 contains 13 residues. V dropped 6 bases and J dropped 4 bases, with 10 bases sitting between them. The CDR3 here is CASRPTVNQPQHF. CDR3 nucleotide sequence: TGTGCCAGCAGACCGACAGTTAATCAGCCCCAGCATTTT.

In DNA, the CDR3 is TGTGCCAGCAGCCCCCCGTTGGGACTACAAGAGACCCAGTACTTC. This encodes CASSPPLGLQETQYF. The chain is built from TRBV5-4 and TRBJ2-5, with 7 bases aligning to TRBD2. Germline-derived CDR1 and CDR2 are SGHNT and YYREEE (reference sequence). J gave up 2 bases and V 4 bases, and 8 bases lay outside the gene matches. The CDR3 is made up of 15 amino acids.

V is TRBV7-8 and J is TRBJ1-5; the D is unclear. Germline V lookup: CDR1 SGHVS, CDR2 FQNEAQ. V was trimmed by 5 bases and J by 0 bases, leaving 11 bases between them. The CDR3 runs to 15 residues. CDR3 protein: CASSPRRDSNQPQHF. Written as DNA, the CDR3 is TGTGCCAGCAGCCCGCGTCGGGATAGCAATCAGCCCCAGCATTTT. The full variable domain, its missing parts supplied by reference TRBV7-8 and TRBJ1-5, is GAGVSQSPRYKVAKRGQDVALRCDPISGHVSLFWYQQALGQGPEFLTYFQNEAQLDKSGLPSDRFFAERPEGSVSTLKIQRTQQEDSAVYLCASSPRRDSNQPQHFGDGTRLSIL.